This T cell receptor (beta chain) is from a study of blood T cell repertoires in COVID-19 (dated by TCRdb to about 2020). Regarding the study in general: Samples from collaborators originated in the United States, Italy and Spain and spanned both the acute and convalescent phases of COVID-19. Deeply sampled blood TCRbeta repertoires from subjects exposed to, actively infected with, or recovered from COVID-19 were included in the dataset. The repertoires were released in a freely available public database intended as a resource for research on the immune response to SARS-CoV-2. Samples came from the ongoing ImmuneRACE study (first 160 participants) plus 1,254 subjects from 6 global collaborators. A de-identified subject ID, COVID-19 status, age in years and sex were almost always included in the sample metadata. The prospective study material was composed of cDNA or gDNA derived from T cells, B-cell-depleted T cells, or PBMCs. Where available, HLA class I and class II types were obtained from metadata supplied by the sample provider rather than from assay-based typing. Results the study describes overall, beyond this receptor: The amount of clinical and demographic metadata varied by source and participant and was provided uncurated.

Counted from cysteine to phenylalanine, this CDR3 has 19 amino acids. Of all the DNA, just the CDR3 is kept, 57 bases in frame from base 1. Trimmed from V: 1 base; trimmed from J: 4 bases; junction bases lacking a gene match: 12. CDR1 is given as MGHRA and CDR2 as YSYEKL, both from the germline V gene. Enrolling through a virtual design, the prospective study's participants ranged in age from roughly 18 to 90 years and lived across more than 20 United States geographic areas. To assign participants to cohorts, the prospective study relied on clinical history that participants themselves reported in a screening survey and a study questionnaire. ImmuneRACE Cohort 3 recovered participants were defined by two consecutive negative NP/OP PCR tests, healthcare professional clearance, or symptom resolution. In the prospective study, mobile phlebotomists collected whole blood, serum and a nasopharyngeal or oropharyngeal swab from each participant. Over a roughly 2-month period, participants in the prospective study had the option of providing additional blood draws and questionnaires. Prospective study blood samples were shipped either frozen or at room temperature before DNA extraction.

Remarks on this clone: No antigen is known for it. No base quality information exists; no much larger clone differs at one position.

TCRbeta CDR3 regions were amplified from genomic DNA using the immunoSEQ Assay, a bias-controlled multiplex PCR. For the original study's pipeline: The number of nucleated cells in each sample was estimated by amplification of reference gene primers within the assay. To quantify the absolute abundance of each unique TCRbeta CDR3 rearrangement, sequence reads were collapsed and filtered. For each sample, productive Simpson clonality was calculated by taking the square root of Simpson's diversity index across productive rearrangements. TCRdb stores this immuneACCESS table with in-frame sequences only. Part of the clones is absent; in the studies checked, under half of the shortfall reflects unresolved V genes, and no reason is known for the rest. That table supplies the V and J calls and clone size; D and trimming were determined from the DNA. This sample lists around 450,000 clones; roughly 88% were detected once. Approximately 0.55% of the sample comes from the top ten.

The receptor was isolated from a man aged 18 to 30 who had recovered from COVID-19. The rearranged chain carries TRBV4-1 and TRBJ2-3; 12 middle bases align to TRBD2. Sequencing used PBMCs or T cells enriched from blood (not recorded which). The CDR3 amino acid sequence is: CASSQARLAGALGPDTQYF. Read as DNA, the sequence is TGCGCCAGCAGCCAAGCCAGACTAGCGGGAGCTCTCGGTCCAGATACGCAGTATTTT.